The 29 T cell receptor beta chains below all came from one sample that was sequenced in a study of OX40 agonist ivuxolimab in advanced cancers. Repertoires were generated with immunoSEQ multiplex PCR, while TCRdb's copy carries only in-frame clones and drops some. The table has 55,000 to 60,000 clones, approximately 86% seen once. This specimen was CD4+ or CD8+ T cells sorted from blood, taken in a trial of the OX40 agonist ivuxolimab. The source is an adult with an advanced solid tumor such as melanoma, head and neck, liver or kidney cancer.

The chain carries TRBV18 and TRBJ1-3, with D uncertain. The CDR3 is 15 residues long. Germline-derived CDR1 and CDR2 are KGHSH and LQKENI. With 4 bases removed from V and 8 bases from J, the gap between germline ends came to 18 bases. CDR3: CASSLDPGKHDTIYF. The CDR3 DNA follows: TGTGCCAGCTCACTTGACCCGGGAAAACATGACACCATATATTTT. Looking up the rest from reference TRBV18 and TRBJ1-3 gives the full variable domain: NAGVMQNPRHLVRRRGQEARLRCSPMKGHSHVYWYRQLPEEGLKFMVYLQKENIIDESGMPKERFSAEFPKEGPSILRIQQVVRGDSAAYFCASSLDPGKHDTIYFGEGSWLTVV.

The chain recombines TRBV29-1 with TRBJ1-5; 9 nucleotides match TRBD1. The CDR3 extends over 15 amino acids. V lost 5 bases, J lost 2 bases, and 7 bases stayed unmatched. In germline, CDR1 is SQVTM, CDR2 ANQGSEA. For the CDR3, the DNA is TGCAGCGTTACCATCGACAGGGGGGGCAATCAGCCCCAGCATTTT. Protein sequence: CSVTIDRGGNQPQHF.

This chain links TRBV29-1 with TRBJ1-1, with TRBD1 identical over 7 bases. The CDR3 totals 15 residues. Germline CDR1 SQVTM, CDR2 ANQGSEA. Losses at the gene ends were 6 bases for V and 1 base for J; bases not matched to a gene: 11. This CDR3 is CSVYTTGVENTEAFF. The DNA of the CDR3 is TGCAGCGTGTATACTACAGGGGTTGAGAACACTGAAGCTTTCTTT.

The chain has TRBV19 and TRBJ1-2, with a weak D call TRBD1 (6 bases). This CDR3 contains 12 residues. The germline V gene has CDR1 LNHDA and CDR2 SQIVND (reference sequence). Trimming took 0 bases from V and 10 from J, leaving 9 bases between them. The CDR3 loop reads CASSIEGTPYTF. Here the CDR3 DNA reads TGTGCCAGTAGTATAGAAGGGACACCCTACACCTTC. Full variable domain (rest looked up from reference TRBV19 and TRBJ1-2): DGGITQSPKYLFRKEGQNVTLSCEQNLNHDAMYWYRQDPGQGLRLIYYSQIVNDFQKGDIAEGYSVSREKKESFPLTVTSAQKNPTAFYLCASSIEGTPYTFGSGTRLTVV.

The rearrangement links TRBV7-9 to TRBJ2-1, with TRBD2 identical over 14 bases. CDR3 length: 15 amino acids. With V trimmed by 4 bases and J by 5 bases, 1 base remained unmatched. CDR1 is SEHNR and CDR2 is FQNEAQ in the germline V gene (reference sequence). CDR3 in amino acids: CASSSTSGGDNEQFF. CDR3 sequence (DNA): TGTGCCAGCAGCTCGACTAGCGGGGGGGACAATGAGCAGTTCTTC.

The chain combines TRBV28 with TRBJ2-5; possibly TRBD1 or TRBD2 for D (6 bases each). The CDR3 has 14 amino acids. V gave up 6 bases and J gave up 5 bases, with 16 bases separating them. Germline CDR1 MDHEN, CDR2 SYDVKM. The DNA for the CDR3 is TGTGCCAGCAGAGATCCCGGGGGCCGGGAGACCCAGTACTTC. It specifies CASRDPGGRETQYF.

The chain uses TRBV4-2 and TRBJ1-5; tentative D call: TRBD1 (6 bases). The CDR3 runs to 15 residues. The germline gives CDR1 LGHNA, CDR2 YNFKEQ. The V end was cut by 4 bases, the J end by 5 bases, with 15 bases between. The chain's CDR3 is CASSREPSGDQPQHF. For the CDR3, the DNA is TGTGCCAGCAGCCGGGAGCCCTCAGGGGATCAGCCCCAGCATTTT.

V and J are TRBV4-2 and TRBJ2-7; 11 bases are shared with TRBD2. Losses at the gene ends were 1 base for V and 2 bases for J; bases not matched to a gene: 10. CDR1 LGHNA and CDR2 YNFKEQ come from the germline V gene. There are 18 residues in the CDR3. CDR3 coding DNA: TGTGCCAGCAGCCAAGGACTAGCGGGATTCTTGGCCACCTACGAGCAGTACTTC. This sequence encodes CASSQGLAGFLATYEQYF.

The CDR3 sequence: CASRGGSTDTQYF. The DNA of the CDR3 is TGCGCCAGCCGAGGGGGGAGCACAGATACGCAGTATTTT. The chain employs TRBV5-1 and TRBJ2-3, with D perhaps given as TRBD1 or TRBD2 (6 bases each). V was pared by 7 bases and J by 0 bases, with 9 bases between. The germline V gene has CDR1 SGHRS and CDR2 YFSETQ. The CDR3 has 13 residues.

This chain joins TRBV27 and TRBJ2-7; TRBD1 or TRBD2 may be the D gene (6 bases each). The CDR3 spans 15 residues. Germline assignment: CDR1 MNHEY and CDR2 SMNVEV (reference sequence). Deletions cut 6 bases from V and 3 bases from J, with 18 bases between. CDR3 in DNA: TGTGCCAGCAGGGAGGGGGGTCAAAGGGGCTACGAGCAGTACTTC. This translates into CASREGGQRGYEQYF.

The chain links TRBV19 to TRBJ2-3; no reliable D call. Trimming removed 7 bases from V and 0 bases from J, with 8 bases in between. The germline V gene encodes CDR1 LNHDA and CDR2 SQIVND (reference sequence). The CDR3 sequence is 13 residues long. As DNA, the CDR3 is TGTGCCAGTAACGGCCCTAGCACAGATACGCAGTATTTT. Its translation is CASNGPSTDTQYF. Complete variable domain (other parts from reference TRBV19 and TRBJ2-3): DGGITQSPKYLFRKEGQNVTLSCEQNLNHDAMYWYRQDPGQGLRLIYYSQIVNDFQKGDIAEGYSVSREKKESFPLTVTSAQKNPTAFYLCASNGPSTDTQYFGPGTRLTVL.

In nucleotides, the CDR3 is TGTGCCTGGAGTATTGGACAGGGACGTGGCTACACCTTC. It yields the protein CAWSIGQGRGYTF. The chain is built from TRBV30 and TRBJ1-2; 8 bases fit TRBD1. Germline CDR1 is GTSNPN and CDR2 is SVGIG (reference sequence). Trimming at V came to 2 bases and at J to 7 bases, leaving 6 bases not matched to a gene. CDR3 size: 13 residues. Looking up the rest from reference TRBV30 and TRBJ1-2 gives the full variable domain: SQTIHQWPATLVQPVGSPLSLECTVEGTSNPNLYWYRQAAGRGLQLLFYSVGIGQISSEVPQNLSASRPQDRQFILSSKKLLLSDSGFYLCAWSIGQGRGYTFGSGTRLTVV.

This sequence joins TRBV6-4 and TRBJ1-6; D is possibly TRBD1 (6 bases). Trimming stripped 9 bases from V and 7 bases from J, with 16 bases between. The CDR3 totals 14 residues. Germline CDR1 and CDR2: MRHNA and SNTAGT. In nucleotides, the CDR3 is TGTGCCAGTGGGGGGCTTAGGGGAAATTCACCCCTCCACTTT. This translates into CASGGLRGNSPLHF.

The chain carries TRBV5-1 and TRBJ2-2; a weak D match, TRBD1 (6 bases). The CDR3 totals 16 residues. Germline V gene lookup returns CDR1 SGHRS and CDR2 YFSETQ. Trimming stripped 5 bases from V and 2 bases from J, with 16 bases between. CDR3 sequence (DNA): TGCGCCAGCAGTACTCGACAGGTGCTAAACACCGGGGAGCTGTTTTTT. It specifies CASSTRQVLNTGELFF.

This clone was seen a handful of times. The CDR3 loop is CASSSTSGGGWETQYF. The CDR3 DNA sequence: TGTGCCAGCAGCTCGACTAGCGGGGGGGGATGGGAGACCCAGTACTTC. The rearrangement links TRBV7-2 to TRBJ2-5, with 14 positions matching TRBD2. The germline V gene encodes CDR1 SGHTA and CDR2 FQGNSA. The J segment lost 5 bases and the V segment lost 4 bases, leaving 6 bases of the junction unmatched. There are 16 residues in the CDR3.

The chain has TRBV7-9 and TRBJ2-7; 7 positions match TRBD1. The V and J ends lost 5 bases and 3 bases, in that order; junction bases with no gene match: 10. This CDR3 spans 15 amino acids. Per the germline V gene, CDR1 is SEHNR and CDR2 is FQNEAQ (reference sequence). CDR3 loop: CASSTRDSIVYEQYF. The CDR3 nucleotides are TGTGCCAGCAGCACAAGGGACAGTATAGTCTACGAGCAGTACTTC.

The rearrangement uses TRBV19 and TRBJ1-3; 8 bases agree with TRBD1. Germline V lookup: CDR1 LNHDA, CDR2 SQIVND (reference sequence). This CDR3 spans 15 amino acids. Trimming cost V 2 bases and J 8 bases; bases outside gene matches: 8. The CDR3 loop is CASSILVGTGYTIYF. CDR3 coding DNA: TGTGCCAGTAGTATATTAGTGGGGACAGGATACACCATATATTTT.

The V call is TRBV6-1, the J call TRBJ1-3; TRBD1 might be the D (6 bases). CDR1 MNHNS and CDR2 SASEGT come from the germline V gene. The CDR3 covers 14 residues. V was clipped by 4 bases and J by 9 bases, with 16 bases between them. The CDR3 DNA reads as TGTGCCAGCAGTGTTAGGGGGGTAGGGGGCACCATATATTTT. Its translation: CASSVRGVGGTIYF.

The rearrangement uses TRBV18 and TRBJ2-2, with TRBD1 identical over 8 bases. Germline V lookup: CDR1 KGHSH, CDR2 LQKENI. The CDR3 has 15 amino acids. Trimming took 3 bases from V and 5 from J; bases not matched to a gene: 5. CDR3 sequence: CASSPGQGGTGELFF. DNA of the CDR3: TGTGCCAGCTCACCTGGACAGGGAGGAACCGGGGAGCTGTTTTTT. Supplemented by reference TRBV18 and TRBJ2-2, the full variable domain reads NAGVMQNPRHLVRRRGQEARLRCSPMKGHSHVYWYRQLPEEGLKFMVYLQKENIIDESGMPKERFSAEFPKEGPSILRIQQVVRGDSAAYFCASSPGQGGTGELFFGEGSRLTVL.

This chain links TRBV5-5 with TRBJ2-2; D unclear. The germline V gene encodes CDR1 SGHKS and CDR2 YYEKEE (reference sequence). The CDR3 covers 14 residues. The germline V and J ends were trimmed by 0 bases and 6 bases, with 9 bases remaining between them. CDR3 sequence (DNA): TGTGCCAGCAGCTTGGTTTGGGGTTCCGGGGAGCTGTTTTTT. Its protein is CASSLVWGSGELFF.

The genes are TRBV9 and TRBJ2-6; D might be TRBD1 or TRBD2, each matching 7 bases. V was cut by 4 bases and J by 4 bases, with 15 bases left in between. Germline V gives CDR1 SGDLS, CDR2 YYNGEE. This CDR3 comprises 16 residues. The CDR3, as DNA: TGTGCCAGCAGCCGCCAGGGGGGGCTAGGGGCCAACGTCCTGACTTTC. Its translation: CASSRQGGLGANVLTF. Combining the CDR3 with reference TRBV9 and TRBJ2-6 gives the whole variable domain DSGVTQTPKHLITATGQRVTLRCSPRSGDLSVYWYQQSLDQGLQFLIQYYNGEERAKGNILERFSAQQFPDLHSELNLSSLELGDSALYFCASSRQGGLGANVLTFGAGSRLTVL.

This clone was seen a single time. This sequence joins TRBV5-4 and TRBJ1-1; 7 bases match TRBD1. The V gene's germline CDR1 is SGHNT and CDR2 YYREEE (reference sequence). The CDR3 loop spans 15 amino acids. V lost 4 bases, J lost 1 base, and 7 bases stayed unmatched. The CDR3 nucleotides read TGTGCCAGCAGCACACCTACAGGGGCGAACACTGAAGCTTTCTTT. Translated: CASSTPTGANTEAFF. Variable domain in full (rest from reference TRBV5-4 and TRBJ1-1): ETGVTQSPTHLIKTRGQQVTLRCSSQSGHNTVSWYQQALGQGPQFIFQYYREEENGRGNFPPRFSGLQFPNYSSELNVNALELDDSALYLCASSTPTGANTEAFFGQGTRLTVV.

The chain uses TRBV29-1 and TRBJ2-7; tentatively, D is TRBD1 (6 bases). The CDR3 has 13 residues. The germline V and J ends were trimmed by 7 bases and 2 bases, with 15 bases remaining between them. Germline lookup yields CDR1 SQVTM and CDR2 ANQGSEA. The CDR3 sequence: CSGIHRETYEQYF. DNA for the CDR3: TGCAGCGGGATACACAGGGAAACCTACGAGCAGTACTTC.

The chain couples TRBV5-4 to TRBJ2-1; D is perhaps TRBD1 (8 bases). The CDR3 is made up of 16 amino acids. Per germline, CDR1 SGHNT and CDR2 YYREEE (reference sequence). The germline V and J ends were trimmed by 4 bases and 3 bases, with 17 bases remaining between them. CDR3 loop: CASSHSGGGGYNEQFF. The CDR3 coding sequence is TGTGCCAGCAGCCACTCAGGGGGCGGGGGCTACAATGAGCAGTTCTTC. The variable domain in full, with the rest retrieved from reference TRBV5-4 and TRBJ2-1, is ETGVTQSPTHLIKTRGQQVTLRCSSQSGHNTVSWYQQALGQGPQFIFQYYREEENGRGNFPPRFSGLQFPNYSSELNVNALELDDSALYLCASSHSGGGGYNEQFFGPGTRLTVL.

The V and J genes are TRBV2 and TRBJ1-1; no firm D call. V shed 8 bases and J shed 0 bases, with 10 bases lying between them. CDR3 length: 13 amino acids. The germline CDR1 and CDR2 sequences are SNHLY and FYNNEI. In DNA, the CDR3 is TGTGCCAGCGCTGGCAGCATGAACACTGAAGCTTTCTTT. Protein product: CASAGSMNTEAFF.

The chain links TRBV5-1 to TRBJ2-3; 10 bases line up with TRBD2. Germline V lookup: CDR1 SGHRS, CDR2 YFSETQ. V was pared by 4 bases and J by 6 bases, with 11 bases of the junction left unmatched. This CDR3 region has 16 residues. The CDR3 DNA reads TGCGCCAGCAGCACGAAGAGCGGGGGGGTTTTGGATACGCAGTATTTT. This sequence encodes CASSTKSGGVLDTQYF.

The rearrangement uses TRBV27 and TRBJ2-3; no reliable D call. V dropped 5 bases and J dropped 0 bases, with 9 bases sitting between them. Germline CDR1 and CDR2: MNHEY and SMNVEV (reference sequence). This CDR3 is built from 14 residues. The CDR3 coding sequence is TGTGCCAGCAGTGCGGCGGCAAGCACAGATACGCAGTATTTT. It translates to CASSAAASTDTQYF.

This clone occurred once. The chain is built from TRBV27 and TRBJ2-5; D gene unclear. Looked up from germline, CDR1 is MNHEY and CDR2 is SMNVEV (reference sequence). CDR3 length: 13 amino acids. V was cut by 0 bases and J by 7 bases, with 9 bases left in between. The CDR3 DNA reads TGTGCCAGCAGTTTATCCGGGTGGGGGACCCAGTACTTC. Encoded protein: CASSLSGWGTQYF.

V is TRBV11-2 and J is TRBJ2-1; 8 bases are shared with TRBD2. This CDR3 is 16 amino acids long. J gave up 9 bases and V 5 bases, and 15 bases lay outside the gene matches. Per germline, CDR1 SGHAT and CDR2 FQNNGV. CDR3 sequence (DNA): TGTGCCAGCAGCGTCATAGCGGGAAGCGGGCCCACTGAGCAGTTCTTC. Translating it yields CASSVIAGSGPTEQFF.